This T cell receptor beta chain came from a study of blood T cell repertoires in COVID-19. At the level of the study: Acute and convalescent COVID-19 specimens originated in the United States, Italy and Spain. In each case, the material was cDNA or gDNA derived from T cells, B-cell-depleted T cells, or PBMCs.

Per the authors' pipeline: The assay estimated nucleated cells by amplifying reference gene primers. TCRdb's copy holds only in-frame clones and misses some; the assay was immunoSEQ multiplex PCR. That table is the source of V, J and clone size, and D and trimming were worked out from the DNA. This sample yields some 13,000 clones, of which approximately 86% are seen a single time; roughly half belongs to the top ten. Germline V gives CDR1 SGHDT, CDR2 YYEEEE. Trimming took 2 bases from V and 4 from J; bases not matched to a gene: 3. This CDR3 is 14 amino acids long. This clone has a handful of counts.

What was sequenced was peripheral blood. This TCR was recovered from a man older than 75 with acute or convalescent COVID-19. The gene calls are TRBV5-6 and TRBJ1-5; TRBD1 agrees at 7 bases. CDR3 coding DNA: TGTGCCAGCAGCTTAATGGACAGGAATCAGCCCCAGCATTTT. Translated, it gives CASSLMDRNQPQHF.